What follows are 9 T cell receptor beta chains derived from one specimen sequenced in a study of shared T cell receptors in the human thymus. Generated by immunoSEQ multiplex PCR, the TCRdb table keeps only in-frame clones and is missing some. The sample lists approximately 760,000 clones, 80% to 90% occurring once. This sample also appeared in a second study, on human thymus T cells.

The sequenced sample consisted of thymocytes. Source of these receptors: a girl under two years old with a congenital heart defect.

The chain recombines TRBV12-5 with TRBJ1-2; D is unclear. Trimming cost V 1 base and J 0 bases, with 6 bases left between them. This CDR3 has 14 amino acids. Looked up from germline, CDR1 is LGHNT and CDR2 is FRNRAP. CDR3 bases: TGTGCTAGTGGTTTGGGGTTAGCTAACTATGGCTACACCTTC. Translating it yields CASGLGLANYGYTF.

The rearrangement joins TRBV7-8 to TRBJ2-1; a weak D match, TRBD2 (7 bases). Trimming took off 6 bases at V and 0 bases at J, with 18 bases between the two ends. Germline V lookup: CDR1 SGHVS, CDR2 FQNEAQ. This CDR3 region has 17 residues. The CDR3 loop is CASSLLRGASSYNEQFF. As DNA, the CDR3 is TGTGCCAGCAGTCTCCTCCGGGGGGCGTCCTCCTACAATGAGCAGTTCTTC.

This rearrangement joins TRBV29-1 to TRBJ2-7, with TRBD2 as a possible D gene (6 bases). The V gene lost 1 base and the J gene lost 1 base, with 11 bases spanning the gap. Germline V CDR1 and CDR2: SQVTM, ANQGSEA. The CDR3 loop spans 14 amino acids. CDR3 in amino acids: CSVEGGDESYEQYF. The CDR3 coding sequence is TGCAGCGTTGAAGGCGGGGATGAGTCCTACGAGCAGTACTTC.

The V and J genes are TRBV5-1 and TRBJ2-1; the D gene is possibly TRBD1 (6 bases). Trimming shortened V by 4 bases and J by 4 bases, and 21 bases separated the two germline ends. The CDR3 length is 17 residues. Germline V CDR1 and CDR2: SGHRS, YFSETQ. CDR3 in amino acids: CASSPRIRDTFYNEQFF. The CDR3 bases are TGCGCCAGCAGCCCAAGGATCCGGGACACGTTTTACAATGAGCAGTTCTTC.

V and J are TRBV25-1 and TRBJ2-3; D is perhaps TRBD2 (5 bases). Trimming cost V 5 bases and J 4 bases, with 16 bases left between them. The germline gives CDR1 MGHDK, CDR2 SYGVNS. The CDR3 is made up of 15 amino acids. The CDR3 is CASSPEKGVADTQYF. CDR3 sequence (DNA): TGTGCCAGCAGTCCCGAAAAGGGAGTGGCAGATACGCAGTATTTT.

The V gene is TRBV10-3, the J gene TRBJ2-1, with 10 bases identical to TRBD1. CDR1 is ENHRY, CDR2 SYGVKD, per germline. This CDR3 region has 17 residues. The trim removed 5 bases at V and 7 bases at J, leaving 14 bases unmatched. DNA for the CDR3: TGTGCCATCAGTAACGAGCCGGGACAGGGGAAGAGAAATGAGCAGTTCTTC. The encoded protein is CAISNEPGQGKRNEQFF.

In its sample, this clone was seen a few times. The V call is TRBV25-1, the J call TRBJ1-5; D remains unclear. The CDR3 covers 13 residues. The V gene lost 8 bases and the J gene lost 3 bases, with 11 bases spanning the gap. CDR1 MGHDK and CDR2 SYGVNS come from the germline V gene. CDR3 sequence (DNA): TGTGCCAGCGCGGGCTCCCCCAATCAGCCCCAGCATTTT. Its translation is CASAGSPNQPQHF. Full variable domain (missing parts from reference TRBV25-1 and TRBJ1-5): EADIYQTPRYLVIGTGKKITLECSQTMGHDKMYWYQQDPGMELHLIHYSYGVNSTEKGDLSSESTVSRIRTEHFPLTLESARPSHTSQYLCASAGSPNQPQHFGDGTRLSIL.

The chain links TRBV29-1 to TRBJ1-2; TRBD1 is a possible D gene (5 bases). Trimming left V 4 bases short and J 7 bases short, with 19 bases between. Germline V gene sequence: CDR1 SQVTM, CDR2 ANQGSEA. The CDR3 loop spans 14 amino acids. CDR3 in DNA: TGCAGCGTTGGGGCCCCAGGGAAAAGGGGTGGCTACACCTTC. As protein: CSVGAPGKRGGYTF.

V is TRBV7-6 and J is TRBJ2-2, with 7 bases that match TRBD1. Germline V gene sequence: CDR1 SGHVS, CDR2 FNYEAQ. This CDR3 has 17 amino acids. The ends lost 0 bases at V and 0 bases at J; junction bases unmatched: 4. The CDR3: CASSLARGQANTGELFF. In DNA form, the CDR3 reads TGTGCCAGCAGCTTAGCGCGCGGACAGGCGAACACCGGGGAGCTGTTTTTT.